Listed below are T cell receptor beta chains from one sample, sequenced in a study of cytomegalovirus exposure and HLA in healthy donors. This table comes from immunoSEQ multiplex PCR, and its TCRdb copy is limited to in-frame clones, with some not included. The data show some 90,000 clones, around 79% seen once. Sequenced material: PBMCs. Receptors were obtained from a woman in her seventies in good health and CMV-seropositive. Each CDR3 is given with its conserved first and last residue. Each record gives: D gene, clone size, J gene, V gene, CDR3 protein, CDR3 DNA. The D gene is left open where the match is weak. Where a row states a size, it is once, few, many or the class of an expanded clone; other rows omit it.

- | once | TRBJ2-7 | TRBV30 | CASTSRGSAYEQYF | TGTGCCTCCACCTCACGGGGGTCCGCTTACGAGCAGTACTTC
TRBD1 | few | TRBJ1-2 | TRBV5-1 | CASSSGTGGGYGYTF | TGCGCCAGCAGCTCAGGGACAGGGGGCGGCTATGGCTACACCTTC
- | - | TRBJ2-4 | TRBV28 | CASSVLVLGGETLAKNIQYF | TGTGCCAGCAGTGTATTGGTTCTGGGGGGTGAAACTCTAGCCAAAAACATTCAGTACTTC
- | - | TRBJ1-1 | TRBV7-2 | CASTSWGGRGEAFF | TGTGCCAGCACCTCTTGGGGGGGGCGTGGAGAAGCTTTCTTT
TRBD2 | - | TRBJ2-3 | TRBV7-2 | CASSPSGPTDTQYF | TGTGCCAGCAGCCCTAGCGGGCCCACAGATACGCAGTATTTT
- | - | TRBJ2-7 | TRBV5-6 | CASSLGSSYEQYF | TGTGCCAGCAGCTTAGGGAGCTCCTACGAGCAGTACTTC
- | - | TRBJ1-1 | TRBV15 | CATSRDRLKNTEAFF | TGTGCCACCAGCAGAGATCGACTGAAGAACACTGAAGCTTTCTTT
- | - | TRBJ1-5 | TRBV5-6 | CASSLAAGSQPQHF | TGTGCCAGCAGCTTGGCCGCGGGGTCTCAGCCCCAGCATTTT
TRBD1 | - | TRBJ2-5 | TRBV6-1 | CASSELVQGAGETQYF | TGTGCCAGCAGTGAATTAGTGCAGGGGGCGGGAGAGACCCAGTACTTC
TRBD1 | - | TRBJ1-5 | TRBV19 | CASRRGTGNYQPQHF | TGTGCCAGTAGGAGGGGGACAGGGAACTATCAGCCCCAGCATTTT
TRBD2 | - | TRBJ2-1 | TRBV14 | CASSHPRPRAQREGCNEQFF | TGTGCCAGCAGCCACCCCCGCCCGCGGGCCCAGCGGGAGGGGTGCAATGAGCAGTTCTTC
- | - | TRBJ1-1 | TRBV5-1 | CASSLSRGRVAFF | TGCGCCAGCAGCTTGTCCCGGGGGAGAGTAGCTTTCTTT
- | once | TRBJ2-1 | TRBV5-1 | CASSLVPYNEQFF | TGCGCCAGCAGCTTGGTCCCGTACAATGAGCAGTTCTTC
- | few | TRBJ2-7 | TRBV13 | CASSNTAGTYEQYF | TGTGCCAGCAGCAATACCGCAGGGACCTACGAGCAGTACTTC
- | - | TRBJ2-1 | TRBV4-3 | CASSQDGGPATRGNEQFF | TGCGCCAGCAGCCAAGATGGGGGTCCGGCAACTCGGGGGAATGAGCAGTTCTTC
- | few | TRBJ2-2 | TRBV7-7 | CASSLGLAGTGELFF | TGTGCTAGCAGCTTAGGTTTGGCGGGCACCGGGGAGCTGTTTTTT
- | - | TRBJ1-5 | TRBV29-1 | CSVIWEGNQPQHF | TGCAGCGTGATATGGGAGGGCAATCAGCCCCAGCATTTT
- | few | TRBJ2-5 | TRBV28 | CASSPAGLQETQYF | TGTGCCAGCAGCCCCGCGGGGCTCCAAGAGACCCAGTACTTC
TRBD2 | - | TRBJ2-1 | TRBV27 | CASSLGREYEQFF | TGTGCCAGCAGTTTAGGGCGGGAGTATGAGCAGTTCTTC
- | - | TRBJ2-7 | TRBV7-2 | CASSSRVPLGSEQYF | TGTGCCAGCAGTTCCCGGGTGCCTTTGGGGAGCGAGCAGTACTTC
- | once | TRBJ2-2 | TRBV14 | CASSPPGQANTGELFF | TGTGCCAGCAGCCCACCGGGACAAGCTAACACCGGGGAGCTGTTTTTT
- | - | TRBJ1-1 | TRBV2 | CASSVSVGTEAFF | TGTGCCAGCAGTGTGTCAGTCGGGACTGAAGCTTTCTTT
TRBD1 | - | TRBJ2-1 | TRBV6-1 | CASSFSGTGSNEQFF | TGTGCCAGCAGCTTCTCCGGGACAGGGTCCAATGAGCAGTTCTTC
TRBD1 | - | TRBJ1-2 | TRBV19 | CASSIDRDGYGYTF | TGTGCCAGTAGTATCGACAGGGACGGCTATGGCTACACCTTC
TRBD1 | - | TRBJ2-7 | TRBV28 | CGTGTGIFYEQYF | TGTGGAACCGGGACAGGGATATTCTACGAGCAGTACTTC
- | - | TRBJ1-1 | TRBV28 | CASSLVRGGGPPTVNTEAFF | TGTGCCAGCAGTTTGGTCCGAGGTGGGGGCCCTCCCACCGTGAACACTGAAGCTTTCTTT
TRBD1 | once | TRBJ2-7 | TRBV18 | CASSPGTGNEQYF | TGTGCCAGCTCACCCGGGACAGGGAACGAGCAGTACTTC
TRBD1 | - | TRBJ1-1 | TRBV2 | CASLKGQGAITEAFF | TGTGCCAGCCTAAAAGGACAGGGGGCCATCACTGAAGCTTTCTTT
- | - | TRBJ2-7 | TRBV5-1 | CASSSAGEGFYERYF | TGCGCCAGCAGTTCGGCAGGGGAGGGCTTTTACGAGCGGTACTTC
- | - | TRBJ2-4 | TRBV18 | CASSPRSKVAKNIQYF | TGTGCCAGCTCACCCCGGAGCAAGGTAGCCAAAAACATTCAGTACTTC
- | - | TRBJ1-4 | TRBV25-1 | CASSESGVGGLREKLFF | TGTGCCAGCAGTGAATCGGGGGTGGGGGGGCTTCGAGAAAAACTGTTTTTT
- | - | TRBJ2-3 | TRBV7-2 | CASSSIDRPWGQYF | TGTGCCAGCAGCTCTATCGACAGGCCTTGGGGGCAGTATTTT
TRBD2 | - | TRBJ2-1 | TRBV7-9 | CSSSPPGLAGGVRYNEQFF | TGTTCCAGCAGCCCTCCGGGACTAGCGGGAGGCGTGAGGTACAATGAGCAGTTCTTC
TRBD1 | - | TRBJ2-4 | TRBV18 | CASSPGTGPRYIQYF | TGTGCCAGCTCACCGGGGACAGGGCCTCGATACATTCAGTACTTC
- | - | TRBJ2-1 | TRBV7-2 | CASSLYPIGEQFF | TGTGCCAGCAGCTTATATCCGATCGGTGAGCAGTTCTTC
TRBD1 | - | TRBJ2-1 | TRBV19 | CASSIQLGQGYSYNEQFF | TGTGCCAGTAGTATTCAACTTGGACAGGGATACTCCTACAATGAGCAGTTCTTC
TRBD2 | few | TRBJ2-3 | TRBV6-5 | CASSYSSGSEADTQYF | TGTGCCAGCAGTTACTCTAGCGGGAGTGAGGCAGATACGCAGTATTTT